Following are 23 T cell receptor beta chains from one sample sequenced in a study of blood T cell repertoires in COVID-19. Sequenced by immunoSEQ multiplex PCR; TCRdb stores in-frame clones only, minus some. Of some 140,000 clones in the sample, roughly 91% were seen once. The sample taken for sequencing was peripheral blood. The receptor source for this set is a man aged 50-59 years with active or convalescent COVID-19.

The chain joins TRBV29-1 to TRBJ2-2; D perhaps matches TRBD2 (6 bases). The length of the CDR3 is 13 residues. Germline V gives CDR1 SQVTM, CDR2 ANQGSEA. Between the trimmed V and J ends, which lost 7 bases and 5 bases, there was a span of 14 bases. The CDR3 nucleotides are TGCAGCGCTGGCGGGGCGCGTACCGGGGAGCTGTTTTTT. Residues: CSAGGARTGELFF.

The V call is TRBV2, the J call TRBJ1-3; unclear D gene. Germline-derived CDR1 and CDR2 are SNHLY and FYNNEI. The V end lost 3 bases, the J end lost 5 bases, and 8 bases lay between the germline ends. This CDR3 has 13 amino acids. CDR3 loop: CASSEGSRNTIYF. The CDR3 DNA is TGTGCCAGCAGTGAGGGCAGCCGAAACACCATATATTTT.

The V call is TRBV11-2, the J call TRBJ2-5, with a possible D match to TRBD1 (6 bases). The CDR3 covers 13 residues. V lost 6 bases to trimming and J lost 3 bases, with 11 bases between them. Germline-derived CDR1 and CDR2 are SGHAT and FQNNGV. CDR3 nucleotides: TGTGCCAGCAGACCCGCAGGGGAAGAGACCCAGTACTTC. It codes for CASRPAGEETQYF.

V usage is TRBV2 and J usage is TRBJ2-7; perhaps TRBD2 as D (5 bases). CDR1 is SNHLY, CDR2 FYNNEI, per germline. V shed 1 base and J shed 2 bases, with 12 bases lying between them. This CDR3 contains 15 residues. Here the CDR3 DNA reads TGTGCCAGCAGTGAAGGGCTAGCCGGGACCTACGAGCAGTACTTC. Protein sequence: CASSEGLAGTYEQYF.

This clone is a singleton in its sample. The V call is TRBV5-4, the J call TRBJ2-2; D is unresolved. This CDR3 comprises 12 residues. The germline CDR1 and CDR2 sequences are SGHNT and YYREEE (reference sequence). V lost 0 bases to trimming and J lost 8 bases, with 5 bases between them. Written as DNA, the CDR3 is TGTGCCAGCAGCTTGGTAGAGGGGGAGCTGTTTTTT. Its translation: CASSLVEGELFF.

The chain couples TRBV15 to TRBJ2-5; 11 nucleotides line up with TRBD2. Germline V CDR1 and CDR2: LNHNV, YYDKDF (reference sequence). The CDR3 contains 15 residues. The junction had 2 bases not matched to a gene; V was cut back by 1 base and J by 4 bases. CDR3 loop: CATSRVAGGRETQYF. As DNA, the CDR3 is TGTGCCACCAGCAGAGTAGCGGGGGGGCGAGAGACCCAGTACTTC. Filled out from reference TRBV15 and TRBJ2-5, the complete variable domain reads DAMVIQNPRYQVTQFGKPVTLSCSQTLNHNVMYWYQQKSSQAPKLLFHYYDKDFNNEADTPDNFQSRRPNTSFCFLDIRSPGLGDTAMYLCATSRVAGGRETQYFGPGTRLLVL.

The genes are TRBV30 and TRBJ2-7; 8 bases are shared with TRBD1. CDR3 size: 15 residues. The V segment lost 3 bases and the J segment 3 bases; nucleotides outside the gene matches: 10. Germline lookup yields CDR1 GTSNPN and CDR2 SVGIG (reference sequence). The CDR3 DNA is TGTGCCTGGAGCCCGGACAGGGAAAGGGTCTACGAGCAGTACTTC. It yields the protein CAWSPDRERVYEQYF.

V and J are TRBV18 and TRBJ2-5; 9 bases are a match to TRBD1. CDR3 length equals 15 residues. V was clipped by 3 bases and J by 5 bases; unmatched bases: 7. CDR1 is KGHSH and CDR2 is LQKENI in the germline V gene. The CDR3 bases are TGTGCCAGCTCACCCGGACAGGGGTTTTCGGAGACCCAGTACTTC. This codes for CASSPGQGFSETQYF. Complete variable domain (other parts from reference TRBV18 and TRBJ2-5): NAGVMQNPRHLVRRRGQEARLRCSPMKGHSHVYWYRQLPEEGLKFMVYLQKENIIDESGMPKERFSAEFPKEGPSILRIQQVVRGDSAAYFCASSPGQGFSETQYFGPGTRLLVL.

This chain uses TRBV29-1 with TRBJ2-7, with D possibly matching TRBD1 (5 bases). With 5 bases removed from V and 4 bases from J, the gap between germline ends came to 12 bases. The CDR3 loop spans 12 amino acids. Looked up from germline, CDR1 is SQVTM and CDR2 is ANQGSEA. The CDR3 reads CSVRQGLYEQYF. In DNA, the CDR3 is TGCAGCGTTCGGCAGGGTCTATACGAGCAGTACTTC.

The chain joins TRBV27 to TRBJ2-1; the match to TRBD2 covers 11 bases. CDR3 length: 15 residues. V gave up 5 bases and J gave up 12 bases; unmatched junction bases: 12. Germline values: CDR1 MNHEY, CDR2 SMNVEV (reference sequence). The CDR3 nucleotides read TGTGCCAGCAGTGATCTAGCGGGAGGCGCTAAGGGGCAGTTCTTC. Protein sequence: CASSDLAGGAKGQFF.

The chain carries TRBV5-1 and TRBJ2-3; TRBD1 matches at 7 bases. J was trimmed by 9 bases and V by 4 bases; bases with no gene match: 14. The CDR3 runs 15 residues. CDR1 and CDR2 (germline): SGHRS, YFSETQ. CDR3 sequence: CASSLKAGQQGTQYF. DNA for the CDR3: TGCGCCAGCAGCCTGAAGGCCGGGCAACAGGGGACGCAGTATTTT.

The chain has TRBV7-9 and TRBJ2-4; 10 nucleotides match TRBD1. The CDR3 consists of 19 residues. The germline V gene encodes CDR1 SEHNR and CDR2 FQNEAQ (reference sequence). J gave up 0 bases and V 2 bases, and 10 bases lay outside the gene matches. CDR3 bases: TGTGCCAGCAGCTTAAACCGGGACAGGGGAACCTTAGCCAAAAACATTCAGTACTTC. Translation gives CASSLNRDRGTLAKNIQYF.

The chain carries TRBV5-6 and TRBJ1-6; TRBD1 agrees at 7 bases. This CDR3 region has 13 residues. V lost 0 bases and J lost 14; bases outside the gene matches: 5. Germline V gives CDR1 SGHDT, CDR2 YYEEEE. As DNA, the CDR3 is TGTGCCAGCAGCTTGGGAGGGGGCAAGGCCCTCCACTTT. This gives the protein CASSLGGGKALHF.

This clone appeared once. The chain is built from TRBV7-8 and TRBJ2-7; TRBD1 matches at 7 bases. Germline lookup yields CDR1 SGHVS and CDR2 FQNEAQ. The ends lost 4 bases at V and 4 bases at J; junction bases unmatched: 4. This CDR3 has 13 amino acids. The CDR3 loop is CASSSGQEYEQYF. The CDR3 DNA is TGTGCCAGCAGCTCCGGACAGGAGTACGAGCAGTACTTC.

The V call is TRBV18, the J call TRBJ1-1; unclear D gene. Trimming stripped 5 bases from V and 0 bases from J, with 10 bases between. In germline, CDR1 is KGHSH, CDR2 LQKENI. The CDR3 runs 14 residues. The CDR3 here is CASSARDLNTEAFF. For the CDR3, the DNA is TGTGCCAGCTCAGCCAGAGACTTGAACACTGAAGCTTTCTTT.

The chain carries TRBV5-6 and TRBJ2-5; D may be TRBD2 (6 bases). The CDR3 spans 15 residues. V was shortened by 2 bases and J by 4 bases, with 15 bases between the two germline ends. Germline V CDR1 and CDR2: SGHDT, YYEEEE. This chain's CDR3 is CASSFAVAGLETQYF. The CDR3 nucleotides read TGTGCCAGCAGCTTTGCAGTGGCGGGATTAGAGACCCAGTACTTC.

This clone came up once. The rearrangement joins TRBV4-3 to TRBJ2-2; possibly TRBD1 for D (6 bases). Germline CDR1 reads LGHNA; CDR2 reads YSLEER. The CDR3 is 15 residues long. V lost 0 bases and J 5 bases, leaving 10 bases between the germline ends. CDR3: CASSQEAGETGELFF. The CDR3 coding sequence is TGCGCCAGCAGCCAAGAGGCAGGGGAAACCGGGGAGCTGTTTTTT.

Worth noting for this clone: An end of the junction does not agree with germline; a read error may underlie this. The J gene is TRBJ2-2, the V gene TRBV7-2, with 8 positions matching TRBD2. The CDR3 is 16 amino acids. Germline CDR1 reads SGHTA; CDR2 reads FQGNSA. The chain's CDR3 is CASSLPGLAYTGELFF. The DNA of the CDR3 is TGTGCCAGCAGCTTACCCGGACTAGCCTACACTGGGGAGCTGTTTTTT.

This chain connects TRBV19 to TRBJ1-4; 7 nucleotides line up with TRBD1. CDR1 LNHDA and CDR2 SQIVND come from the germline V gene (reference sequence). V lost 7 bases to trimming and J lost 8 bases; unmatched junction nucleotides: 16. CDR3 size: 16 residues. For the CDR3, the DNA is TGTGCCAGTAATCCTACGAGGGGGCAACGAGGAGAAAAACTGTTTTTT. Protein sequence: CASNPTRGQRGEKLFF.

CDR3 sequence reads: CASSLGLRARNTEAFF. CDR3 bases: TGCGCCAGCAGCTTGGGTCTGCGGGCCAGAAACACTGAAGCTTTCTTT. The rearrangement links TRBV5-1 to TRBJ1-1; no clear D. CDR3 size: 16 residues. Trimming cost V 0 bases and J 2 bases, with 14 bases left between them. CDR1 and CDR2 from the germline V gene are SGHRS and YFSETQ.

Written as DNA, the CDR3 is TGTGCCAGCAGTCCGAATCAGGGGGCCACTGGGGAGCAGTACTTC. Translation: CASSPNQGATGEQYF. The V and J genes are TRBV28 and TRBJ2-7, with 8 bases fitting TRBD1. CDR3 length: 15 residues. J was trimmed by 7 bases and V by 5 bases; bases with no gene match: 13. The V gene's germline CDR1 is MDHEN and CDR2 SYDVKM.

CDR3 in DNA: TGTGCCAGTAGTATTTCAGGGGGCTCCGCGCCCGGCTCTGGAAACACCATATATTTT. This codes for CASSISGGSAPGSGNTIYF. V gene TRBV19 combines with J gene TRBJ1-3; 8 nucleotides align to TRBD1. Germline CDR1 is LNHDA and CDR2 is SQIVND (reference sequence). The CDR3 is 19 residues long. V was clipped by 3 bases and J by 0 bases; unmatched bases: 13.

The rearrangement uses TRBV5-4 and TRBJ1-1; tentatively, D is TRBD1 (5 bases). Germline lookup yields CDR1 SGHNT and CDR2 YYREEE (reference sequence). V was cut by 0 bases and J by 6 bases, with 9 bases left in between. The CDR3 covers 13 residues. The CDR3 DNA is TGTGCCAGCAGCTTGGTGGGAGGGGCTGAAGCTTTCTTT. Encoded protein: CASSLVGGAEAFF.